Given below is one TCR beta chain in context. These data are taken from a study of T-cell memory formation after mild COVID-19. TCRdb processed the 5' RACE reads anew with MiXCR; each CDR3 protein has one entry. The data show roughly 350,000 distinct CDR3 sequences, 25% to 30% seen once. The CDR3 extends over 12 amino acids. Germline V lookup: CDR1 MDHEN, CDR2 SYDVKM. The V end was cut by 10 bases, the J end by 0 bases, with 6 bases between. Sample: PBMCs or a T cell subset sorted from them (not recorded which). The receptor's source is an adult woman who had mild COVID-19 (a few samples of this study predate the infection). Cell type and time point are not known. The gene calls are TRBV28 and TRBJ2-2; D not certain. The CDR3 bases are TGTGCCACCAGAGCGAACACCGGGGAGCTGTTTTTT. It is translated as CATRANTGELFF.